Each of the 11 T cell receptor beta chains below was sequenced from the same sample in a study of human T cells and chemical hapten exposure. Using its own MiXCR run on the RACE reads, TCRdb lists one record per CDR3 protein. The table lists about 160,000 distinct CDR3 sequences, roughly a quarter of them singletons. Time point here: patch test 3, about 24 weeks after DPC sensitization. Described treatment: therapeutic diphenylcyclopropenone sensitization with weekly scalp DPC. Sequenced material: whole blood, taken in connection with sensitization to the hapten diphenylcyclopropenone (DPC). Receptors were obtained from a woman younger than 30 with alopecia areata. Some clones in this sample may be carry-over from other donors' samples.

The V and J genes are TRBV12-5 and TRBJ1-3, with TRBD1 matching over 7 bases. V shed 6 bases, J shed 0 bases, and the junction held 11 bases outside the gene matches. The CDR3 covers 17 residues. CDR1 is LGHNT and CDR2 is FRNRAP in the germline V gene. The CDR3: CASGRRDSYRSGNTIYF. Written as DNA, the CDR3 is TGTGCTAGTGGCCGTAGGGACAGCTACCGCTCTGGAAACACCATATATTTT.

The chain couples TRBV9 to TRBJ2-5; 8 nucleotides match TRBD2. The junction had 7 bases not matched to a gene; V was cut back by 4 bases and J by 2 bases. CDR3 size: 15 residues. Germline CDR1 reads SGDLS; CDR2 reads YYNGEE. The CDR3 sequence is CASSRSGGPQETQYF. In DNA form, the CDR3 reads TGTGCCAGCAGCCGGTCGGGAGGGCCACAAGAGACCCAGTACTTC.

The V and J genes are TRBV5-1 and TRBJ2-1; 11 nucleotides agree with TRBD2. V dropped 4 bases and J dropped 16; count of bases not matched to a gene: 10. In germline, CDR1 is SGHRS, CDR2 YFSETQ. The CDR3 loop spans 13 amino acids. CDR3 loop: CASSPGPGLADFF. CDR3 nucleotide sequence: TGCGCCAGCAGCCCAGGGCCGGGACTAGCGGATTTCTTC.

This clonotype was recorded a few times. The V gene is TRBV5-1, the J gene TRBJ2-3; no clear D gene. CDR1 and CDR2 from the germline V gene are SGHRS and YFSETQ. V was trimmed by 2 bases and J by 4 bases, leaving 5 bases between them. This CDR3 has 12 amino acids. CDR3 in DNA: TGCGCCAGCAGCTTTAAGGCAGATACGCAGTATTTT. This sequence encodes CASSFKADTQYF. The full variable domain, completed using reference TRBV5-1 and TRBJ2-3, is KAGVTQTPRYLIKTRGQQVTLSCSPISGHRSVSWYQQTPGQGLQFLFEYFSETQRNKGNFPGRFSGRQFSNSRSEMNVSTLELGDSALYLCASSFKADTQYFGPGTRLTVL.

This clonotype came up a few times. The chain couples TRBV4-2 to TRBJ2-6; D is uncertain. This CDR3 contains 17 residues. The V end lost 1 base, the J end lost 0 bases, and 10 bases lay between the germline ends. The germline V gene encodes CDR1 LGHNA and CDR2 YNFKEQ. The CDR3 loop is CASSQVNSGSGANVLTF. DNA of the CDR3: TGTGCCAGCAGCCAAGTAAACAGTGGCTCTGGGGCCAACGTCCTGACTTTC.

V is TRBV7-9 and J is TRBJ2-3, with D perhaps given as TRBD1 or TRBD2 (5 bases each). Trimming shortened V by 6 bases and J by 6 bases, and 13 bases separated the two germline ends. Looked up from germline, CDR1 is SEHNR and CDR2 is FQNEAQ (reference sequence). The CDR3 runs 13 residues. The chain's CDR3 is CASRRGLGDTQYF. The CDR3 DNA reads TGTGCCAGCAGGAGGGGCCTTGGGGATACGCAGTATTTT.

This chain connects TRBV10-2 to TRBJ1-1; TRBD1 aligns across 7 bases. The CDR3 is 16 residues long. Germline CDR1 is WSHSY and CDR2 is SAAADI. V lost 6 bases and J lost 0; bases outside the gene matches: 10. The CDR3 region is CASRSPGGRMNTEAFF. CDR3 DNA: TGCGCCAGCAGGAGTCCAGGGGGAAGAATGAACACTGAAGCTTTCTTT.

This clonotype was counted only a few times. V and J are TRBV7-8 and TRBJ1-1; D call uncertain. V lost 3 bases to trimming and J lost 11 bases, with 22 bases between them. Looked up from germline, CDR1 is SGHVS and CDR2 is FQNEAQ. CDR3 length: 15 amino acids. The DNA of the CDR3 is TGTGCCAGCAGCTTTGGACGGATAGGAACACTGAAGGCTTTCTTT. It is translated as CASSFGRIGTLKAFF.

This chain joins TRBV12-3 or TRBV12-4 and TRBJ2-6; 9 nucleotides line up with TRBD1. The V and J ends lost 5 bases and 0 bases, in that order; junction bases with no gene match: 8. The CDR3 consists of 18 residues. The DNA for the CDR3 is TGTGCCAGCAGTAAGAGACAGGGGGAGAGCTCTGGGGCCAACGTCCTGACTTTC. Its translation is CASSKRQGESSGANVLTF.

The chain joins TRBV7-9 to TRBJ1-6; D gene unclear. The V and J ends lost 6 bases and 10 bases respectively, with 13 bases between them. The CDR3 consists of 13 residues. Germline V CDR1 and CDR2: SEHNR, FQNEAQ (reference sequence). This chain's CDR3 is CASSNTADSPLHF. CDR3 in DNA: TGTGCCAGCAGTAATACGGCAGACTCACCCCTCCACTTT.

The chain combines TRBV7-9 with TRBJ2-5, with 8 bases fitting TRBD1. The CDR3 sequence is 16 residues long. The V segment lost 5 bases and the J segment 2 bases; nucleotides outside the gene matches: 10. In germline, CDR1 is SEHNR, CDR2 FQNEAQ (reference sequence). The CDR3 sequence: CASSRMGQVFQETQYF. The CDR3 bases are TGTGCCAGCAGCCGGATGGGACAGGTATTTCAAGAGACCCAGTACTTC. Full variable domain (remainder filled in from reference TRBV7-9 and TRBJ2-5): DTGVSQNPRHKITKRGQNVTFRCDPISEHNRLYWYRQTLGQGPEFLTYFQNEAQLEKSRLLSDRFSAERPKGSFSTLEIQRTEQGDSAMYLCASSRMGQVFQETQYFGPGTRLLVL.